Each of the 24 T cell receptor beta chains below was sequenced from the same sample in a study of T cells in Graves' hyperthyroidism and ophthalmopathy. It was RNA transcripts that yielded the amplified TCR beta CDR3 regions. The HTBI primer set served for first-round RT-PCR of the TCR CDR3. TCRdb reprocessed the multiplex PCR reads via MiXCR and lists one record per CDR3 protein. The sample carries about 350,000 distinct CDR3 sequences, more than 11% recorded once. The sample consisted of blood. Every receptor here comes from a woman aged 25-40 years with Graves' hyperthyroidism.

The table lists this clonotype with many counts. The V call is TRBV28, the J call TRBJ2-5; D call uncertain. The CDR3 is 16 amino acids. V was clipped by 7 bases and J by 0 bases, with 18 bases between them. Germline CDR1 and CDR2: MDHEN and SYDVKM. In nucleotides, the CDR3 is TGTGCCAGCACTCCCGATGGGTGGCAGTACCAAGAGACCCAGTACTTC. Protein: CASTPDGWQYQETQYF.

This chain links TRBV6-2 or TRBV6-3 with TRBJ1-5; no firm D call. Germline values: CDR1 MNHEY, CDR2 SVGEGT. The V and J ends lost 6 bases and 6 bases respectively, with 12 bases between them. This CDR3 contains 13 residues. CDR3 DNA sequence: TGTGCCAGCAGCCACACGGACCTTCAGCCCCAGCATTTT. This encodes CASSHTDLQPQHF.

The sample holds many counts of this clonotype. The genes are TRBV7-9 and TRBJ2-5; D not resolved. Looked up from germline, CDR1 is SEHNR and CDR2 is FQNEAQ (reference sequence). The ends were cut back, 6 bases at V and 2 bases at J, with 13 bases in the middle. The CDR3 has 14 amino acids. CDR3 residues: CASSEGSKQETQYF. In DNA form, the CDR3 reads TGTGCCAGCAGTGAAGGCTCAAAACAAGAGACCCAGTACTTC.

This clonotype was recorded at least ten times. This sequence joins TRBV15 and TRBJ2-7; D possibly corresponds to TRBD1 (6 bases). The V gene lost 0 bases and the J gene lost 3 bases, with 12 bases spanning the gap. Germline assignment: CDR1 LNHNV and CDR2 YYDKDF (reference sequence). The CDR3 is 15 residues long. The CDR3 bases are TGTGCCACCAGCAGAGATGGGGGCGGTCTCTACGAGCAGTACTTC. This encodes CATSRDGGGLYEQYF.

This clonotype has a handful of counts. The chain couples TRBV7-9 to TRBJ1-2; no reliable D call. V was clipped by 2 bases and J by 4 bases, with 23 bases between them. Per the germline V gene, CDR1 is SEHNR and CDR2 is FQNEAQ (reference sequence). This CDR3 contains 18 residues. The DNA for the CDR3 is TGTGCCAGCAGCTTACGGACCAAGGAGGAGCCGACGGTCTATGGCTACACCTTC. Its protein is CASSLRTKEEPTVYGYTF.

This clonotype has a handful of counts. The CDR3 here is CASSQRDSLGYEQYF. In DNA, the CDR3 is TGTGCCAGCAGCCAGAGGGACAGCCTCGGGTACGAGCAGTACTTC. The chain uses TRBV5-6 and TRBJ2-7, with 7 nucleotides matching TRBD1. The CDR3 sequence is 15 residues long. Germline V lookup: CDR1 SGHDT, CDR2 YYEEEE. V was pared by 4 bases and J by 4 bases, with 11 bases of the junction left unmatched.

Remarks on this clonotype: It may be a read error: a sequence one base away is much more abundant. The V gene is TRBV15, the J gene TRBJ2-1, with 7 bases lining up with TRBD2. CDR1 is LNHNV and CDR2 is YYDKDF in the germline V gene (reference sequence). The CDR3 is 13 residues long. The CDR3 protein is CATSRDLAAERFF. The CDR3 DNA reads as TGTGCCACCAGCAGAGATCTAGCGGCCGAGCGGTTCTTC.

In its sample, this clonotype was seen a few times. The rearrangement joins TRBV15 to TRBJ2-7; no reliable D call. Germline CDR1 reads LNHNV; CDR2 reads YYDKDF (reference sequence). The CDR3 extends over 13 amino acids. Trimming pared 0 bases from V and 6 bases from J, leaving 9 bases between. DNA of the CDR3: TGTGCCACCAGCAGAGAGGTAGGGCTCGAGCAGTACTTC. This encodes CATSREVGLEQYF.

This chain connects TRBV3-1 to TRBJ2-1; no reliable D call. The CDR3 consists of 12 residues. The V end lost 1 base, the J end lost 9 bases, and 7 bases lay between the germline ends. Germline CDR1 is LGHDT and CDR2 is YNNKEL (reference sequence). The CDR3 bases are TGTGCCAGCAGCCAAGTTCACGGTGAGCAGTTCTTC. This gives the protein CASSQVHGEQFF.

This clonotype showed up many times. V gene TRBV28 combines with J gene TRBJ1-4; D uncertain. Deletions cut 4 bases from V and 0 bases from J, with 15 bases between. Germline V gives CDR1 MDHEN, CDR2 SYDVKM. The CDR3 totals 17 residues. For the CDR3, the DNA is TGTGCCAGCAGTTCCGACCCAAGAAGTGCAACTAATGAAAAACTGTTTTTT. Protein sequence: CASSSDPRSATNEKLFF. The variable domain in full, completed from reference TRBV28 and TRBJ1-4, reads DVKVTQSSRYLVKRTGEKVFLECVQDMDHENMFWYRQDPGLGLRLIYFSYDVKMKEKGDIPEGYSVSREKKERFSLILESASTNQTSMYLCASSSDPRSATNEKLFFGSGTQLSVL.

This clonotype was seen only a few times. The CDR3, as DNA: TGTGCCAGCAGCTTAGGCAGTGGGACTAGCGGGATAGAGACCCAGTACTTC. It specifies CASSLGSGTSGIETQYF. This chain links TRBV11-2 with TRBJ2-5, with TRBD2 matching over 13 bases. The germline V gene has CDR1 SGHAT and CDR2 FQNNGV. V dropped 1 base and J dropped 4; count of bases not matched to a gene: 6. This CDR3 comprises 17 residues.

This clonotype was seen more than once but under ten times. The rearrangement joins TRBV28 to TRBJ1-5; D is possibly TRBD1 (5 bases). V was trimmed by 2 bases and J by 6 bases, leaving 14 bases between them. The germline gives CDR1 MDHEN, CDR2 SYDVKM. This CDR3 comprises 15 residues. The CDR3 nucleotides are TGTGCCAGCAGTTTAGTCAAGGGGCAGGTTCAGCCCCAGCATTTT. It translates to CASSLVKGQVQPQHF.

V and J are TRBV18 and TRBJ2-7, with TRBD1 matching over 9 bases. Germline loops: CDR1 KGHSH, CDR2 LQKENI. CDR3 length: 17 residues. V was clipped by 2 bases and J by 4 bases; unmatched bases: 12. The DNA for the CDR3 is TGTGCCAGCTCACCATCCCTCGCCGGGACAGGGTTGTACGAGCAGTACTTC. Translating gives CASSPSLAGTGLYEQYF.

The V gene is TRBV5-1, the J gene TRBJ2-7; 7 nucleotides line up with TRBD1. V dropped 3 bases and J dropped 5; count of bases not matched to a gene: 11. The CDR3 is 15 residues long. Germline V gene sequence: CDR1 SGHRS, CDR2 YFSETQ. The CDR3 DNA sequence: TGCGCCAGCAGCTCCCGGAGACAGGGTCTAGACGAGCAGTACTTC. It codes for CASSSRRQGLDEQYF.

In its sample, this clonotype was seen many times. The V and J genes are TRBV2 and TRBJ1-1; D unclear. V lost 9 bases, J lost 5 bases, and 10 bases lay in between. CDR1 is SNHLY, CDR2 FYNNEI, per germline. The CDR3 consists of 11 residues. The CDR3: CARRGLTEAFF. The CDR3 DNA reads TGTGCCAGAAGAGGATTGACTGAAGCTTTCTTT. The entire variable domain, with the rest obtained from reference TRBV2 and TRBJ1-1, is as follows: EPEVTQTPSHQVTQMGQEVILRCVPISNHLYFYWYRQILGQKVEFLVSFYNNEISEKSEIFDDQFSVERPDGSNFTLKIRSTKLEDSAMYFCARRGLTEAFFGQGTRLTVV.

This clonotype has ten or more counts. The chain has TRBV10-1 and TRBJ1-1, with D unresolved. Germline V gene data show CDR1 as WNHNN and CDR2 as SYGVQD (reference sequence). This CDR3 has 13 residues. Trimming removed 6 bases from V and 1 base from J, with 9 bases in between. The CDR3 nucleotides read TGCGCCAGCAGCACCACAGAGAACACTGAAGCTTTCTTT. It encodes CASSTTENTEAFF.

This clonotype was counted ten times or more. The gene calls are TRBV11-2 and TRBJ1-1; D perhaps matches TRBD1 (6 bases). Germline V CDR1 and CDR2: SGHAT, FQNNGV. Deletions cut 5 bases from V and 8 bases from J, with 15 bases between. The CDR3 is 13 amino acids. CDR3 protein: CASSLLPDREAFF. DNA of the CDR3: TGTGCCAGCAGCCTCCTGCCCGACAGGGAAGCTTTCTTT.

This clonotype was seen at least ten times. V usage is TRBV6-6 and J usage is TRBJ2-3; tentatively, D is TRBD2 (6 bases). The CDR3 runs 14 residues. Looked up from germline, CDR1 is MNHNY and CDR2 is SVGAGI (reference sequence). V shed 3 bases and J shed 6 bases, with 13 bases lying between them. The CDR3: CASSYSGLADTQYF. Written as DNA, the CDR3 is TGTGCCAGCAGTTATTCGGGACTCGCTGATACGCAGTATTTT.

CDR3 nucleotide sequence: TGTGCCAGCTCACCACTCCTAGCGGGAGGAGGCTCCCAAGAGACCCAGTACTTC. As protein: CASSPLLAGGGSQETQYF. The J gene is TRBJ2-5, the V gene TRBV18; TRBD2 aligns across 11 bases. CDR1 and CDR2 from the germline V gene are KGHSH and LQKENI. The CDR3 extends over 18 amino acids. V dropped 1 base and J dropped 1; count of bases not matched to a gene: 8.

The CDR3 region has the DNA TGCGCCAGCAGCCTGCGACAGGGAGGCATCGGGGAGCTGTTTTTT. Amino acid sequence: CASSLRQGGIGELFF. J is TRBJ2-2 and V is TRBV4-1, with D possibly TRBD1 on 7 matching bases. Trimming shortened V by 4 bases and J by 7 bases, and 16 bases separated the two germline ends. The CDR3 spans 15 residues. Germline assignment: CDR1 MGHRA and CDR2 YSYEKL.

This chain joins TRBV24-1 and TRBJ2-1, with a possible D match to TRBD2 (6 bases). The germline gives CDR1 KGHDR, CDR2 SFDVKD. Trimming removed 5 bases at V and 4 bases at J, with 14 bases between. The CDR3 loop spans 15 amino acids. In nucleotides, the CDR3 is TGTGCCACCAGTGCGGGACTGCCGACTTACAATGAGCAGTTCTTC. Protein sequence: CATSAGLPTYNEQFF.

This clonotype was seen at least ten times. This chain connects TRBV28 to TRBJ2-5, with D perhaps TRBD2 (5 bases). Trimming stripped 6 bases from V and 1 base from J, with 21 bases between. Per germline, CDR1 MDHEN and CDR2 SYDVKM. This CDR3 has 17 amino acids. CDR3 sequence (DNA): TGTGCCAGCAGCAATATTGGAGGACGACGTGCCCAAGAGACCCAGTACTTC. It is translated as CASSNIGGRRAQETQYF.

This rearrangement joins TRBV9 to TRBJ1-5; D gene uncertain. V gave up 4 bases and J gave up 0 bases, with 11 bases separating them. The CDR3 is 15 amino acids. Germline assignment: CDR1 SGDLS and CDR2 YYNGEE. Here the CDR3 reads CASSPSLVSNQPQHF. The CDR3 nucleotides are TGTGCCAGCAGCCCTTCGTTAGTTAGCAATCAGCCCCAGCATTTT.

This chain links TRBV11-2 with TRBJ2-7; 7 nucleotides align to TRBD2. The CDR3 sequence is 15 residues long. Germline assignment: CDR1 SGHAT and CDR2 FQNNGV. V was pared by 0 bases and J by 2 bases, with 4 bases of the junction left unmatched. The CDR3 region is CASSLDLRETYEQYF. The CDR3 region has the DNA TGTGCCAGCAGCTTAGATCTGCGGGAGACCTACGAGCAGTACTTC.